The entry below gives a single T cell receptor (beta chain) sequence along with its context. The antigen remains undetermined. There are 14 residues in the CDR3. V was cut by 5 bases and J by 4 bases, with 12 bases left in between. Germline V CDR1 and CDR2: MNHEY, SMNVEV (reference sequence). The sample comes from a study of T cell responses to AZD1222 COVID-19 vaccine. Whole-study results and caveats: Unmutated variant regions are reportedly targeted by nearly half of spike-specific TCRs.

Samples with a second dose at about 4 or about 12 weeks were pooled together. The table came from immunoSEQ multiplex PCR; TCRdb's copy has only in-frame clones and leaves some out. The sample consists of about 160,000 clones, 92% of them appearing once. The chain uses TRBV27 and TRBJ1-5; D not resolved. The material sequenced was peripheral blood, taken 28 days after the second AZD1222 dose. The TCR comes from an adult who received the AZD1222 COVID-19 vaccine. CDR3 nucleotides: TGTGCCAGCAGTAAAGGATGGGGTAATCAGCCCCAGCATTTT. Encoded protein: CASSKGWGNQPQHF.